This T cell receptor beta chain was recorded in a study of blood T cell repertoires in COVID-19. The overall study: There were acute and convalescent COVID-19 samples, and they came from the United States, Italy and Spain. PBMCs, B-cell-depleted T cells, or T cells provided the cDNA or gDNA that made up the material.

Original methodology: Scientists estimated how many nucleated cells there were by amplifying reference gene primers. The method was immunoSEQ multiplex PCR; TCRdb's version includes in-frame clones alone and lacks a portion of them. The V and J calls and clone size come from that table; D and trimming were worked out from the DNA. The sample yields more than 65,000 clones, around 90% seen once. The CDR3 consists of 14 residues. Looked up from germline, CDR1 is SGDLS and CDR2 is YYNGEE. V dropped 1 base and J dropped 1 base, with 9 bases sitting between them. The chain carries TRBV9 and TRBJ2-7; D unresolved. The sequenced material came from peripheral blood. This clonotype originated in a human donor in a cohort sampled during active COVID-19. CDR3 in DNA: TGTGCCAGCAGCGTAAATCCCCAATCCTACGAGCAGTACTTC. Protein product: CASSVNPQSYEQYF.